The 3 T cell receptor beta chains listed next were all sequenced from one sample in a study of response to subunit inactivated influenza vaccine. TCRdb ran MiXCR on the RT-PCR reads and lists one entry per CDR3 protein. The sample gives about 500,000 distinct CDR3 sequences, more than 15% of which show up once; roughly 3% is in the top ten. The sequenced sample was CD4+ T cells sorted from PBMCs, obtained around 25 months after vaccination. Receptors were obtained from a man aged 50-75 years who received an inactivated influenza vaccine.

This clonotype was picked up a small number of times. The genes are TRBV25-1 and TRBJ1-1; D is perhaps TRBD1 (5 bases). This CDR3 comprises 11 residues. The germline gives CDR1 MGHDK, CDR2 SYGVNS. Trimming took off 7 bases at V and 7 bases at J, with 10 bases between the two ends. CDR3 bases: TGTGCCAGCACTTCAGGGATTGAAGCTTTCTTT. Encoded protein: CASTSGIEAFF.

This clonotype was seen more than once but under ten times. The CDR3 spells CASSLIGTSGNNEQFF. In DNA, the CDR3 is TGTGCCAGCAGCTTAATTGGGACTAGCGGGAACAATGAGCAGTTCTTC. J is TRBJ2-1 and V is TRBV7-6, with TRBD2 identical over 13 bases. J was trimmed by 5 bases and V by 2 bases; bases with no gene match: 3. The CDR3 runs 16 residues. The germline V gene encodes CDR1 SGHVS and CDR2 FNYEAQ.

This chain joins TRBV11-2 and TRBJ2-1; no reliable D call. Trimming cost V 0 bases and J 5 bases, with 8 bases left between them. CDR3 length: 14 amino acids. The germline gives CDR1 SGHAT, CDR2 FQNNGV. CDR3 sequence reads: CASSLDPANNEQFF. Written as DNA, the CDR3 is TGTGCCAGCAGCTTAGATCCGGCTAACAATGAGCAGTTCTTC.